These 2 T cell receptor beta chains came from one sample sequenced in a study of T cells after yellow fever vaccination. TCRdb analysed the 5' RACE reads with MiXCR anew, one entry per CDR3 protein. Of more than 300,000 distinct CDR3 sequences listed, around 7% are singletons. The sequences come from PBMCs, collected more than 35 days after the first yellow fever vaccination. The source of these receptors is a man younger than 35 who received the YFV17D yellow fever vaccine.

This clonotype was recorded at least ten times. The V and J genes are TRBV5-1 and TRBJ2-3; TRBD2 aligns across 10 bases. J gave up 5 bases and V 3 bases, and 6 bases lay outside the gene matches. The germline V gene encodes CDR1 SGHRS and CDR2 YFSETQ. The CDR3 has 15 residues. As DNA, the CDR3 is TGCGCCAGCAGCTCCGGACTAGCGGTTGTAGATACGCAGTATTTT. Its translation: CASSSGLAVVDTQYF.

Written as DNA, the CDR3 is TGTGCCAGCAGTTACCGGGGGCCACTATCCTACAATGAGCAGTTCTTC. It translates to CASSYRGPLSYNEQFF. J is TRBJ2-1 and V is TRBV6-2 or TRBV6-3; D tentatively fits TRBD1 or TRBD2 (6 bases each). Trimming shortened V by 2 bases and J by 1 base, and 12 bases separated the two germline ends. The germline V gene encodes CDR1 MNHEY and CDR2 SVGEGT. The CDR3 loop spans 16 amino acids.